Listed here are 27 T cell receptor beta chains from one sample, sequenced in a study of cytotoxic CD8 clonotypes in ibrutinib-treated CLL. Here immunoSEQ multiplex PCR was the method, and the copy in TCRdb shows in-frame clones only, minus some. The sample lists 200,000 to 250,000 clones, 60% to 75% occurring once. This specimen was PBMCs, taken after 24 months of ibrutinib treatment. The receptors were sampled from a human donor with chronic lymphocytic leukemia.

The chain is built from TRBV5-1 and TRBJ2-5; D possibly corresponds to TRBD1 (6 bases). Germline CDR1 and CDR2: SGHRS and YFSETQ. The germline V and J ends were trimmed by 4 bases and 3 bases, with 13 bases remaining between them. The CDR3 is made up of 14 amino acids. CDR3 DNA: TGCGCCAGCAGCAGGGTGGGGGCTAAAGAGACCCAGTACTTC. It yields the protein CASSRVGAKETQYF.

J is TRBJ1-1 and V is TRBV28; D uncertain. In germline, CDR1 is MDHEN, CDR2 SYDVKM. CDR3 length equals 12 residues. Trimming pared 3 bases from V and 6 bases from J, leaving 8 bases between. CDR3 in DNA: TGTGCCAGCAGTTTGTCAGTTCCTGAAGCTTTCTTT. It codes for CASSLSVPEAFF.

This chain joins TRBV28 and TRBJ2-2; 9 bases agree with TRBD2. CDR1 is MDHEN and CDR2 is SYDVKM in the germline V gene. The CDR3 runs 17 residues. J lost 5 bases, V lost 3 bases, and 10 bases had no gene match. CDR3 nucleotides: TGTGCCAGCAGTTTCCCAACCGGACTAGCGAGGACCGGGGAGCTGTTTTTT. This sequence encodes CASSFPTGLARTGELFF.

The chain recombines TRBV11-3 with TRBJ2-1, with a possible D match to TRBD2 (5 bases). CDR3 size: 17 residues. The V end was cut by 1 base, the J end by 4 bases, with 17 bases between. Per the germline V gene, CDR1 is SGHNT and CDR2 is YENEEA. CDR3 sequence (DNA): TGTGCCAGCAGCTTAGGAGAGGGAGAATCCACTTACAATGAGCAGTTCTTC. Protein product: CASSLGEGESTYNEQFF.

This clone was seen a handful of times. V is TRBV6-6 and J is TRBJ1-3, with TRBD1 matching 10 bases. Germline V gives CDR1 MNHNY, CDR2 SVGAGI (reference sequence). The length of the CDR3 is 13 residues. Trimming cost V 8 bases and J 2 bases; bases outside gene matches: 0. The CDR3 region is CASGTGAGNTIYF. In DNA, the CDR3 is TGTGCCAGCGGGACAGGGGCTGGAAACACCATATATTTT.

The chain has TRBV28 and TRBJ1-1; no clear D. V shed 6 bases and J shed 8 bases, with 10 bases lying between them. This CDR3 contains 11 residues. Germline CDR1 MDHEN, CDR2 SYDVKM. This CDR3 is CASSLRREAFF. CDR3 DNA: TGTGCCAGCAGCCTTCGGAGGGAAGCTTTCTTT.

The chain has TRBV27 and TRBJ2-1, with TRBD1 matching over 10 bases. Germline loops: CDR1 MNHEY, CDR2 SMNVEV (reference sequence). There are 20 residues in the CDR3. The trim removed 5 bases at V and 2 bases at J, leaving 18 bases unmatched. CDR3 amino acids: CASSPFPPRTGQGPYNEQFF. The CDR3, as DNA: TGTGCCAGCAGTCCCTTTCCCCCCCGGACGGGACAGGGGCCCTACAATGAGCAGTTCTTC.

CDR3 sequence reads: CASSFTSGGGNEQFF. CDR3 bases: TGTGCCAGCAGCTTCACTAGCGGGGGTGGGAATGAGCAGTTCTTC. The V call is TRBV6-5, the J call TRBJ2-1, with 11 bases fitting TRBD2. The germline CDR1 and CDR2 sequences are MNHEY and SVGAGI. This CDR3 spans 15 amino acids. After removal of 6 bases from V and 7 bases from J, the junction contained 8 bases not matched to a gene.

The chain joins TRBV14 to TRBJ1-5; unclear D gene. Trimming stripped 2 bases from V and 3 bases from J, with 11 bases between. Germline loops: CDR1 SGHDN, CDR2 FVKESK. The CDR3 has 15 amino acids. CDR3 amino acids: CASSQSDVPNQPQHF. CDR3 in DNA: TGTGCCAGCAGCCAATCAGATGTCCCCAATCAGCCCCAGCATTTT.

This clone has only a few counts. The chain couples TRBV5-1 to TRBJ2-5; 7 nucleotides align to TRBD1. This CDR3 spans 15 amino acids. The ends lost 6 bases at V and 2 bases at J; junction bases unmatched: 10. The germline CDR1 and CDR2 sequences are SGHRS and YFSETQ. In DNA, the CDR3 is TGCGCCAGCAAATCCCACTACAGGGGTCAAGAGACCCAGTACTTC. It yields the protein CASKSHYRGQETQYF.

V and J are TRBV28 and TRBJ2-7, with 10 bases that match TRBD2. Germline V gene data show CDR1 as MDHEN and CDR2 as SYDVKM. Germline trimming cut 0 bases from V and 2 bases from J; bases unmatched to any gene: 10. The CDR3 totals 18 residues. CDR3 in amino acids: CASSLWVPSGRSTYEQYF. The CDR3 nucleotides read TGTGCCAGCAGTTTATGGGTCCCTAGCGGGAGAAGTACCTACGAGCAGTACTTC.

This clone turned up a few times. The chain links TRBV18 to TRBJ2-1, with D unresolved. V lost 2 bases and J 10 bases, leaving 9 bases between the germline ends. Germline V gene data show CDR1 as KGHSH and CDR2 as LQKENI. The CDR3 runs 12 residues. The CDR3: CASSPTSREQFF. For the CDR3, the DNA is TGTGCCAGCTCACCAACCAGCAGAGAGCAGTTCTTC.

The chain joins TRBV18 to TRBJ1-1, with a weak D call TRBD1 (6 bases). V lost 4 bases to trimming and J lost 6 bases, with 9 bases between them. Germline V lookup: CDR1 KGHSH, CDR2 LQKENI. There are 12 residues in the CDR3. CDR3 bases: TGTGCCAGCTCACTTAACAGGGCTGAAGCTTTCTTT. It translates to CASSLNRAEAFF.

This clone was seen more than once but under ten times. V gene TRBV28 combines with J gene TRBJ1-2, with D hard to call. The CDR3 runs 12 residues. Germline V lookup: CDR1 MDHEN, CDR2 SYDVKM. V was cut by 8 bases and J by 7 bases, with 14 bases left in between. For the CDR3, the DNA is TGTGCCAGCTCAACCGCGAGTGGTGGCTACACCTTC. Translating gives CASSTASGGYTF.

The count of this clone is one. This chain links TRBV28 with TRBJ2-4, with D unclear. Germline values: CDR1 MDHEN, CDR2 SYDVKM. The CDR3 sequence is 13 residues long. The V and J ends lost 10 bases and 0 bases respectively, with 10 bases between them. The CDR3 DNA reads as TGTGCCATCGAGGACGGAGCCAAAAACATTCAGTACTTC. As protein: CAIEDGAKNIQYF.

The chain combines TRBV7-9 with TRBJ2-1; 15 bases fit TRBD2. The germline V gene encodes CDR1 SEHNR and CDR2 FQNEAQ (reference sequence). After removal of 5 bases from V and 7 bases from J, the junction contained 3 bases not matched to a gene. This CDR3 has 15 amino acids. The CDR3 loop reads CASSQGTSGRNEQFF. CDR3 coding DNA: TGTGCCAGCAGCCAGGGGACTAGCGGGAGGAATGAGCAGTTCTTC.

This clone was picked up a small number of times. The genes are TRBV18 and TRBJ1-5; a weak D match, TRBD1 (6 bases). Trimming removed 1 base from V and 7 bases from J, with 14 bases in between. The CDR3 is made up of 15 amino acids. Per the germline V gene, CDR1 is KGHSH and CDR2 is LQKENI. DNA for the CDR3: TGTGCCAGCTCACCACATAACAGGGAAGACCAGCCCCAGCATTTT. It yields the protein CASSPHNREDQPQHF.

CDR3 residues: CASSLTSGRAYEQFF. CDR3 nucleotide sequence: TGTGCCAGCAGTTTAACTAGCGGGAGGGCATATGAGCAGTTCTTC. The chain employs TRBV28 and TRBJ2-1; TRBD2 matches 13 bases. The CDR3 covers 15 residues. V lost 2 bases, J lost 8 bases, and 3 bases stayed unmatched. CDR1 and CDR2 from the germline V gene are MDHEN and SYDVKM.

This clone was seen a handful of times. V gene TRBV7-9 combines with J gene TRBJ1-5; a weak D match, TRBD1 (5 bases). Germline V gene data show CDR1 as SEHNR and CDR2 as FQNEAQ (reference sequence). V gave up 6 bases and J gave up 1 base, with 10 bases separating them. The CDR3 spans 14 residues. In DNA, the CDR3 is TGTGCCAGCAGTTCGGACAAAAGCAATCAGCCCCAGCATTTT. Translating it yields CASSSDKSNQPQHF.

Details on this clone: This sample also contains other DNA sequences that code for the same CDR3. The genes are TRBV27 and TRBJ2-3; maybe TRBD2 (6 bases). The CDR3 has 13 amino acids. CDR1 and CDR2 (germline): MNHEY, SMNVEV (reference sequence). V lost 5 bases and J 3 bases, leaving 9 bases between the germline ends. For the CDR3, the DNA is TGTGCCAGCAGTAACGGGGGTACAGATACGCAGTATTTT. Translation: CASSNGGTDTQYF.

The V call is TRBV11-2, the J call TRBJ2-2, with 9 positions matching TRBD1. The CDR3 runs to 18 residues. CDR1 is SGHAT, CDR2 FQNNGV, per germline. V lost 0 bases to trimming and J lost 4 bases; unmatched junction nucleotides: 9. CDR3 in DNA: TGTGCCAGCAGCTTAGATGATTTGGGACAGGGCATCACCGGGGAGCTGTTTTTT. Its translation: CASSLDDLGQGITGELFF. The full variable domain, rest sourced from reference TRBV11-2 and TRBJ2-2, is EAGVAQSPRYKIIEKRQSVAFWCNPISGHATLYWYQQILGQGPKLLIQFQNNGVVDDSQLPKDRFSAERLKGVDSTLKIQPAKLEDSAVYLCASSLDDLGQGITGELFFGEGSRLTVL.

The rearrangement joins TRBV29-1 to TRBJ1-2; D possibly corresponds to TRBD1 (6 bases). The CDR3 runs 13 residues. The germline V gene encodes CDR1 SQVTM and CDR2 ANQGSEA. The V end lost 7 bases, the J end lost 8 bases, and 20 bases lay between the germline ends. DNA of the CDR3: TGCAGCGGCCGAGAGGGGGAGGAACTCGGCTACACCTTC. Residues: CSGREGEELGYTF.

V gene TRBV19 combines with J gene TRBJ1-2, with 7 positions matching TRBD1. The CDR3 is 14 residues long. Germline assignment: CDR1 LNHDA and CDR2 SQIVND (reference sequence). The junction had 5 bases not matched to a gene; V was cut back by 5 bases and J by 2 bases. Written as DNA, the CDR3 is TGTGCCAGTAGTTCGGACAGGAACAACTATGGCTACACCTTC. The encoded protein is CASSSDRNNYGYTF.

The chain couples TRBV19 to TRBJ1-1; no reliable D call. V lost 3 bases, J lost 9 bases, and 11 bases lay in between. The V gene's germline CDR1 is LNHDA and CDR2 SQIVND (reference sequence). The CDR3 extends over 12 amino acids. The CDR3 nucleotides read TGTGCCAGTAGTATTGTCGGGGAGAAAGCTTTCTTT. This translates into CASSIVGEKAFF. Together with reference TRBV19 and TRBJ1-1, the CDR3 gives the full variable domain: DGGITQSPKYLFRKEGQNVTLSCEQNLNHDAMYWYRQDPGQGLRLIYYSQIVNDFQKGDIAEGYSVSREKKESFPLTVTSAQKNPTAFYLCASSIVGEKAFFGQGTRLTVV.

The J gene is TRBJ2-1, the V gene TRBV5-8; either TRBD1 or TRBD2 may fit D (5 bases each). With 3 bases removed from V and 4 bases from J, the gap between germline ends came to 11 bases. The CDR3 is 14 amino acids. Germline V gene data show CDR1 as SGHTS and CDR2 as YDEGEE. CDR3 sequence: CASSSGRAYNEQFF. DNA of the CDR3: TGTGCCAGCAGCTCGGGGCGAGCATACAATGAGCAGTTCTTC.

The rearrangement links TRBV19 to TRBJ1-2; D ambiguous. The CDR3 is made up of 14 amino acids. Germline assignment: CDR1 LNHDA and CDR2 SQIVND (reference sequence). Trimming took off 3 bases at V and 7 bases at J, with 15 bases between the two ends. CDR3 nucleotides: TGTGCCAGTAGTATCGGCCTTAACCCCGGTGGCTACACCTTC. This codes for CASSIGLNPGGYTF.

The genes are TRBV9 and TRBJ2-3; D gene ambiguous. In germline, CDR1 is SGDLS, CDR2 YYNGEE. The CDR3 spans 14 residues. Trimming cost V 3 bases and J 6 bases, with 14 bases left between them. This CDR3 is CASSASPSEDTQYF. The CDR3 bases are TGTGCCAGCAGCGCCTCCCCGAGTGAGGATACGCAGTATTTT.